A single sample is the source of the 19 T cell receptor beta chains below, sequenced in a study of T-cell reconstitution after alpha-beta-depleted transplantation in children. Unique molecular identifiers tagged the TCRbeta library. TCRdb independently ran MiXCR on the PCR reads; one entry per CDR3 protein. Among 700,000 to 950,000 distinct CDR3 sequences listed, 16% were seen once. This specimen consisted of PBMCs, mostly from graft donor cells, obtained 360 days after TCRalphabeta/CD19-depleted stem cell transplant. The receptors were gathered from a male patient aged 5 to 17 who had a stem cell transplant for acute lymphoblastic leukemia, so the T cells may come from the graft donor.

Note on this clonotype: This clone may be a read error of a much larger clone one base away. The chain links TRBV12-3 or TRBV12-4 to TRBJ2-1; D uncertain. There are 15 residues in the CDR3. CDR3 sequence reads: CASSSTLYSYNERFF. CDR3 nucleotides: TGTGCCAGCAGCTCGACACTCTACTCCTACAATGAGCGGTTCTTC.

This clonotype came up a few times. The chain has TRBV4-1 and TRBJ2-1; 9 bases line up with TRBD1. Trimming took 1 base from V and 10 from J; bases not matched to a gene: 14. Germline CDR1 and CDR2: MGHRA and YSYEKL. CDR3 length: 17 amino acids. The CDR3 nucleotides are TGCGCCAGCAGCCAAGTATGGGGGACAGGGCTAGCTGAAGAGCAGTTCTTC. This encodes CASSQVWGTGLAEEQFF.

This rearrangement joins TRBV5-1 to TRBJ1-1, with a tentative D call TRBD1 (6 bases). Germline V gives CDR1 SGHRS, CDR2 YFSETQ. This CDR3 comprises 16 residues. The germline V and J ends were trimmed by 0 bases and 3 bases, with 15 bases remaining between them. CDR3 nucleotide sequence: TGCGCCAGCAGCTTGGAAGTGGCCAGGGGATACACTGAAGCTTTCTTT. Protein sequence: CASSLEVARGYTEAFF.

This clonotype has a handful of counts. The chain is built from TRBV4-1 and TRBJ2-7, with D perhaps assigned TRBD1 or TRBD2 (5 bases each). V shed 4 bases and J shed 4 bases, with 11 bases lying between them. The CDR3 runs to 13 residues. The germline V gene encodes CDR1 MGHRA and CDR2 YSYEKL. In DNA form, the CDR3 reads TGCGCCAGCAGCCGGGGACGGAGATACGAGCAGTACTTC. Translated, it gives CASSRGRRYEQYF.

The chain's CDR3 is CASSLQGSGEQFF. CDR3 nucleotides: TGCGCCAGCAGCTTGCAGGGCTCGGGTGAGCAGTTCTTC. The chain couples TRBV5-1 to TRBJ2-1; tentative D call: TRBD1 (5 bases). CDR1 and CDR2 from the germline V gene are SGHRS and YFSETQ. This CDR3 has 13 amino acids. V lost 1 base to trimming and J lost 9 bases, with 11 bases between them. The entire variable domain, with the rest obtained from reference TRBV5-1 and TRBJ2-1, is as follows: KAGVTQTPRYLIKTRGQQVTLSCSPISGHRSVSWYQQTPGQGLQFLFEYFSETQRNKGNFPGRFSGRQFSNSRSEMNVSTLELGDSALYLCASSLQGSGEQFFGPGTRLTVL.

This clonotype showed up many times. CDR3 coding DNA: TGTGCCAGCAGTTACACGACCGGGGAGCTGTTTTTT. Its translation is CASSYTTGELFF. This chain uses TRBV6-6 with TRBJ2-2; D is unclear. CDR1 and CDR2 from the germline V gene are MNHNY and SVGAGI (reference sequence). V dropped 2 bases and J dropped 5 bases, with 3 bases sitting between them. This CDR3 is built from 12 residues.

The V and J genes are TRBV27 and TRBJ2-1; the match to TRBD2 covers 11 bases. V lost 0 bases, J lost 9 bases, and 7 bases stayed unmatched. The germline gives CDR1 MNHEY, CDR2 SMNVEV (reference sequence). The CDR3 is 16 amino acids. CDR3 bases: TGTGCCAGCAGTTTATCGAGGGGACTAGCGGTTGGTGAGCAGTTCTTC. Translated: CASSLSRGLAVGEQFF.

The chain couples TRBV5-1 to TRBJ2-1; no clear D. The CDR3 runs 17 residues. Germline V gene sequence: CDR1 SGHRS, CDR2 YFSETQ. V shed 0 bases and J shed 3 bases, with 16 bases lying between them. The CDR3 loop is CASSLDLWSQIYNEQFF. The DNA for the CDR3 is TGCGCCAGCAGCTTGGATCTTTGGAGCCAGATCTACAATGAGCAGTTCTTC.

This chain connects TRBV6-5 to TRBJ2-1; D not certain. Germline loops: CDR1 MNHEY, CDR2 SVGAGI. The CDR3 consists of 14 residues. Trimming removed 5 bases from V and 4 bases from J, with 12 bases in between. The DNA of the CDR3 is TGTGCCAGCAGTGCCATAAGAAGGTACAATGAGCAGTTCTTC. As protein: CASSAIRRYNEQFF.

This clonotype has a count of ten or more. The chain has TRBV24-1 and TRBJ2-7, with D possibly TRBD2 on 6 matching bases. The germline V gene has CDR1 KGHDR and CDR2 SFDVKD. The length of the CDR3 is 17 residues. V lost 3 bases and J 1 base, leaving 18 bases between the germline ends. CDR3: CATSDPPGAGRSYEQYF. The CDR3 coding sequence is TGTGCCACCAGTGATCCCCCGGGAGCGGGCCGATCCTACGAGCAGTACTTC.

CDR3 bases: TGTGCCAGCAGCGCCAATACCCCCCAAGAGACCCAGTACTTC. As protein: CASSANTPQETQYF. The gene calls are TRBV9 and TRBJ2-5; the D is unclear. The germline V gene has CDR1 SGDLS and CDR2 YYNGEE. Trimming left V 3 bases short and J 1 base short, with 10 bases between. The CDR3 extends over 14 amino acids.

The chain uses TRBV15 and TRBJ1-1, with 7 bases aligning to TRBD1. CDR3 length: 19 residues. Germline trimming cut 1 base from V and 0 bases from J; bases unmatched to any gene: 14. CDR1 and CDR2 from the germline V gene are LNHNV and YYDKDF (reference sequence). The CDR3 sequence is CATSRVRGQWGVMNTEAFF. Here the CDR3 DNA reads TGTGCCACCAGCAGAGTAAGGGGACAGTGGGGAGTTATGAACACTGAAGCTTTCTTT.

This clonotype was seen a handful of times. The CDR3 sequence is CASSLRSHGYTF. In DNA, the CDR3 is TGTGCCAGCAGTTTACGGAGCCATGGCTACACCTTC. The rearrangement uses TRBV12-3 or TRBV12-4 and TRBJ1-2, with no clear D. Trimming cost V 2 bases and J 6 bases, with 7 bases left between them. The CDR3 is 12 amino acids.

The table lists this clonotype with a few counts. The chain uses TRBV10-1 and TRBJ2-3; 9 bases fit TRBD2. This CDR3 contains 15 residues. J gave up 3 bases and V 4 bases, and 5 bases lay outside the gene matches. Germline CDR1 and CDR2: WNHNN and SYGVQD (reference sequence). CDR3: CASSATSGRTDTQYF. CDR3 DNA sequence: TGCGCCAGCAGTGCTACGAGCGGGAGGACAGATACGCAGTATTTT.

This chain connects TRBV7-9 to TRBJ2-7; the D is unclear. The V gene lost 7 bases and the J gene lost 2 bases, with 15 bases spanning the gap. The CDR3 runs to 14 residues. CDR1 is SEHNR, CDR2 FQNEAQ, per germline (reference sequence). This CDR3 reads CASTRTLIPYEQYF. Written as DNA, the CDR3 is TGTGCCAGCACCCGGACGCTCATCCCCTACGAGCAGTACTTC. Variable domain in full (rest from reference TRBV7-9 and TRBJ2-7): DTGVSQNPRHKITKRGQNVTFRCDPISEHNRLYWYRQTLGQGPEFLTYFQNEAQLEKSRLLSDRFSAERPKGSFSTLEIQRTEQGDSAMYLCASTRTLIPYEQYFGPGTRLTVT.

This clonotype was counted many times. The V and J genes are TRBV11-2 and TRBJ2-1; 13 bases line up with TRBD2. This CDR3 has 18 residues. Germline CDR1 is SGHAT and CDR2 is FQNNGV. V dropped 5 bases and J dropped 4; count of bases not matched to a gene: 11. CDR3 in DNA: TGTGCCAGCAGCCTAAGACCGGGACTAGCGGGACCTTACAATGAGCAGTTCTTC. Protein sequence: CASSLRPGLAGPYNEQFF.

The rearrangement joins TRBV20-1 to TRBJ2-1; 7 bases are shared with TRBD1. CDR3 length equals 14 residues. Trimming took 4 bases from V and 3 from J; bases not matched to a gene: 6. The germline V gene encodes CDR1 DFQATT and CDR2 SNEGSKA (reference sequence). The CDR3 protein is CSATRQGSYNEQFF. DNA for the CDR3: TGCAGTGCTACGCGACAGGGTAGCTACAATGAGCAGTTCTTC.

The chain joins TRBV3-1 to TRBJ2-7; D possibly corresponds to TRBD2 (5 bases). The germline V gene has CDR1 LGHDT and CDR2 YNNKEL (reference sequence). The CDR3 consists of 14 residues. V was pared by 8 bases and J by 0 bases, with 14 bases between. In DNA, the CDR3 is TGTGCCAGCGGGAGCCCTCTAGCCTCCTACGAGCAGTACTTC. Protein sequence: CASGSPLASYEQYF.

This clonotype occurred a few times. The rearrangement uses TRBV2 and TRBJ1-1, with TRBD1 as a possible D gene (5 bases). CDR1 and CDR2 from the germline V gene are SNHLY and FYNNEI. The V gene lost 3 bases and the J gene lost 0 bases, with 8 bases spanning the gap. The CDR3 has 14 amino acids. The CDR3 loop reads CASSEMTVNTEAFF. For the CDR3, the DNA is TGTGCCAGCAGTGAGATGACAGTGAACACTGAAGCTTTCTTT.